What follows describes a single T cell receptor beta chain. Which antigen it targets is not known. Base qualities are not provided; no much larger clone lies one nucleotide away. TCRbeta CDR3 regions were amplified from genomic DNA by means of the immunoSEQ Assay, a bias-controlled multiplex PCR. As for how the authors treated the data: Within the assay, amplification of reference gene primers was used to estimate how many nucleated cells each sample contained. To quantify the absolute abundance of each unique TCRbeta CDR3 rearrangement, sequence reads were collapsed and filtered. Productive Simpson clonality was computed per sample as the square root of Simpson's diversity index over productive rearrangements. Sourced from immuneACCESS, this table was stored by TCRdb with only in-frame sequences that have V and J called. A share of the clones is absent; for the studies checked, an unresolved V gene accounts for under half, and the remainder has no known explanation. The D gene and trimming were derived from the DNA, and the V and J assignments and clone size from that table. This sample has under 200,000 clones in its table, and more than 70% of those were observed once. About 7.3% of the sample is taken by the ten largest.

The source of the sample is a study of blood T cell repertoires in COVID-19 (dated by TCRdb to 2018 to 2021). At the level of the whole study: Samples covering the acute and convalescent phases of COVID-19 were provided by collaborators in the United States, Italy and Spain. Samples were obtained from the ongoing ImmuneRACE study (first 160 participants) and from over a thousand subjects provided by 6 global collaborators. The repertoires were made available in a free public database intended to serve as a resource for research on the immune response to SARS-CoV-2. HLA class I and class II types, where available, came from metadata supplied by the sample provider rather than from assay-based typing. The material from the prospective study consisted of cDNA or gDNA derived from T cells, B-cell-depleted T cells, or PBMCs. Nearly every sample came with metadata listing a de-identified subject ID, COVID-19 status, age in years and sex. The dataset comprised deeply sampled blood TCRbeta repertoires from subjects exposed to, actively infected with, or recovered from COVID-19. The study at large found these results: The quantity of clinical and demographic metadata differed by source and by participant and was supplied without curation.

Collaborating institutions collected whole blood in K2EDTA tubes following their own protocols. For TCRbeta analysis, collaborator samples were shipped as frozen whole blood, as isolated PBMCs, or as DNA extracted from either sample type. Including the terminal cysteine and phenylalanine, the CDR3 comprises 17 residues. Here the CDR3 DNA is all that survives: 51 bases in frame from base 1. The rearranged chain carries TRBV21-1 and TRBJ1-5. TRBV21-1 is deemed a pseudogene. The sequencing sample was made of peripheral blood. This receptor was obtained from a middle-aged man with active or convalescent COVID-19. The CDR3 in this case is CASSKVGARKNNQPQHF. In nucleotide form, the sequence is TGTGCCAGCAGCAAAGTTGGAGCCCGCAAAAACAATCAGCCCCAGCATTTT.